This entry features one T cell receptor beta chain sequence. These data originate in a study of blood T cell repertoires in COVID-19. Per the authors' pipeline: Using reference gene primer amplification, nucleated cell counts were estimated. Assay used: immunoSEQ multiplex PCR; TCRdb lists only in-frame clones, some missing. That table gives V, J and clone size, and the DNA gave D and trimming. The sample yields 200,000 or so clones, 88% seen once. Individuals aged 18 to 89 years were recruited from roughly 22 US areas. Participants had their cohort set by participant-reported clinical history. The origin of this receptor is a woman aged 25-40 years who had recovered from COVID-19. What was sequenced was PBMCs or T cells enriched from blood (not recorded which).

The CDR3 DNA reads TGTGCCAGCAGCCCGTCGGGCACTGAAGCTTTCTTT. Encoded protein: CASSPSGTEAFF. The J gene is TRBJ1-1, the V gene TRBV12-3 or TRBV12-4; D gene ambiguous. The length of the CDR3 is 12 residues. The ends were cut back, 6 bases at V and 4 bases at J, with 9 bases in the middle.